The 4 T cell receptor beta chains in this list originate from one sample, sequenced in a study of regulatory T cells in long-lasting Graves disease. The sample's time point: persistent/refractory GD, antithyroid drugs over 5 years with positive TRAb. RNA isolated from PBMCs was used to make the TCR library. CDR3 regions were amplified by Arm-PCR using iRepertoire HTBI primers to build TCR beta libraries. TCRdb analysed the multiplex PCR reads with MiXCR anew, one entry per CDR3 protein. Of hundreds of thousands of distinct CDR3 sequences in the sample, approximately 23% were seen once. The source was peripheral blood mononuclear cells (PBMCs), collected when the disease was refractory, from a patient treated with antithyroid drugs. Receptor source: a female donor with Graves disease.

The rearrangement joins TRBV29-1 to TRBJ2-7; possible D gene TRBD1, 7 bases. Germline assignment: CDR1 SQVTM and CDR2 ANQGSEA. The V gene lost 4 bases and the J gene lost 0 bases, with 13 bases spanning the gap. This CDR3 has 14 amino acids. The CDR3 protein is CSVVGQGGSYEQYF. CDR3 coding DNA: TGCAGCGTTGTAGGGCAGGGGGGCTCCTACGAGCAGTACTTC.

This rearrangement joins TRBV19 to TRBJ2-6; D remains ambiguous. The CDR3 length is 15 residues. CDR1 LNHDA and CDR2 SQIVND come from the germline V gene (reference sequence). V was shortened by 5 bases and J by 1 base, with 9 bases between the two germline ends. The CDR3 nucleotides are TGTGCCAGTAGTTACAGACCTTCTGGGGCCAACGTCCTGACTTTC. Translation: CASSYRPSGANVLTF.

The rearrangement joins TRBV20-1 to TRBJ2-7; 8 bases map to TRBD2. The J segment lost 3 bases and the V segment lost 4 bases, leaving 11 bases of the junction unmatched. Germline loops: CDR1 DFQATT, CDR2 SNEGSKA (reference sequence). The CDR3 is 15 residues long. The CDR3 DNA sequence: TGCAGTGCTATCAACCGAGAGCGGGGGTTCTACGAGCAGTACTTC. Translation gives CSAINRERGFYEQYF.

This clonotype appeared a few times. This chain connects TRBV4-3 to TRBJ2-2, with TRBD2 matching over 9 bases. This CDR3 region has 19 residues. V was clipped by 4 bases and J by 1 base; unmatched bases: 13. Per the germline V gene, CDR1 is LGHNA and CDR2 is YSLEER. CDR3 nucleotide sequence: TGCGCCAGCAGCCCCCGGGGACTAGCCAAAGTCAGGAACACCGGGGAGCTGTTTTTT. Its protein product is CASSPRGLAKVRNTGELFF.